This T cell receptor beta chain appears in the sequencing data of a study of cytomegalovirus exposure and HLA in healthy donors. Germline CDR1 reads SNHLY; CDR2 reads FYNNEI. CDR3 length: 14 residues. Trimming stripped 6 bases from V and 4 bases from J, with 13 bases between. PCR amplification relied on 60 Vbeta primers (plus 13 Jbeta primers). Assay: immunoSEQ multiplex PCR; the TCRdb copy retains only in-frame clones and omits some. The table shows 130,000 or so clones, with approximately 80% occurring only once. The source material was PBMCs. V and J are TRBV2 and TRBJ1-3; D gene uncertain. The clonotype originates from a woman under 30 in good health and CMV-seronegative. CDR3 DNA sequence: TGTGCCAGCAGCCTGGCGGGTACAGGAAACACCATATATTTT. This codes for CASSLAGTGNTIYF.